The entry below gives a single T cell receptor beta chain sequence along with its context. As yet, its antigen is unknown. The source of the sample is a study of CD8 T cells in Susac syndrome. Study overall: Susac syndrome patients were untreated, on corticosteroids with some adding intravenous immunoglobulin, or on intravenous immunoglobulin only. Findings and caveats of the study: The study conceded that relatively few individuals underwent its TCR sequencing and HLA analysis.

V was clipped by 4 bases and J by 5 bases, with 11 bases between them. There are 13 residues in the CDR3. Per germline, CDR1 MNHEY and CDR2 SMNVEV (reference sequence). TCR beta sequencing covered blood CD8+ and CD4+ T cells. With random hexamers, reverse transcription was performed on about 0.45 to 1 ug of RNA. The TCR beta CDR3 was amplified by immunoSEQ multiplex PCR across 54 Vbeta, 13 Jbeta. MiXCR was run by TCRdb on the immunoSEQ multiplex PCR reads, yielding one entry per CDR3 protein. The sample includes tens of thousands of distinct CDR3 sequences, approximately 96% of them seen just once. The TCR was taken from a human donor with Susac syndrome. The chain employs TRBV27 and TRBJ1-2; D gene ambiguous. Specimen: CD8+ T cells from PBMCs. Here the CDR3 reads CASSYQLGYGYTF. The CDR3 nucleotides are TGTGCCAGCAGTTACCAGCTGGGGTATGGCTACACCTTC.